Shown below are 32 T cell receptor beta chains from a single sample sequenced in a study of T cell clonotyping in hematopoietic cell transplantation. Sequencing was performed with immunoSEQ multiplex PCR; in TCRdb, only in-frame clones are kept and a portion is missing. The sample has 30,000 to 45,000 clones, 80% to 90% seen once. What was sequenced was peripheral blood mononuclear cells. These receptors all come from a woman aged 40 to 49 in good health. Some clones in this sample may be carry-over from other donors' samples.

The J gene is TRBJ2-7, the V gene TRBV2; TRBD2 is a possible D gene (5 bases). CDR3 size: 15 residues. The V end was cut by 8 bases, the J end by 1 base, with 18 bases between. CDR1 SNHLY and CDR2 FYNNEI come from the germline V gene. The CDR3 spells CASYQTGSGSYEQYF. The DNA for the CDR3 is TGTGCCAGCTACCAAACGGGTTCGGGGTCCTACGAGCAGTACTTC.

The DNA of the CDR3 is TGCAGCGTTTTAGTGGGAAACACCATATATTTT. It encodes CSVLVGNTIYF. This chain connects TRBV29-1 to TRBJ1-3; D not certain. This CDR3 contains 11 residues. The germline CDR1 and CDR2 sequences are SQVTM and ANQGSEA. Trimming pared 5 bases from V and 4 bases from J, leaving 6 bases between.

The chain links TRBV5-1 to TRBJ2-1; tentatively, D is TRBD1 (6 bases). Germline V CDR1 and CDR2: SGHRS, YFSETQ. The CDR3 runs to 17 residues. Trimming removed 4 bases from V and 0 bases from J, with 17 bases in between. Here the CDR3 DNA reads TGCGCCAGCAGCCCCTTCTCGGGACAAAGCTCCTACAATGAGCAGTTCTTC. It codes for CASSPFSGQSSYNEQFF.

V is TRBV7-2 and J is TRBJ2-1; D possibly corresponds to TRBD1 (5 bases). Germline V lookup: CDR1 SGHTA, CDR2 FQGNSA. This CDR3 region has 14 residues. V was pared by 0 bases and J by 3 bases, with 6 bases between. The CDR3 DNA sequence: TGTGCCAGCAGCTTAGCAGGACACTACAATGAGCAGTTCTTC. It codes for CASSLAGHYNEQFF. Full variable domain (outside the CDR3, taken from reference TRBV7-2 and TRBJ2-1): GAGVSQSPSNKVTEKGKDVELRCDPISGHTALYWYRQSLGQGLEFLIYFQGNSAPDKSGLPSDRFSAERTGGSVSTLTIQRTQQEDSAVYLCASSLAGHYNEQFFGPGTRLTVL.

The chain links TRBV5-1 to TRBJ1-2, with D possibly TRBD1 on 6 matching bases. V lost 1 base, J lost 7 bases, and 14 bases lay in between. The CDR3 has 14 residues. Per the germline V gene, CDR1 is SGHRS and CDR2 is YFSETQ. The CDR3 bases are TGCGCCAGCAGCTTGACTGGGACACCCAGTGGCTACACCTTC. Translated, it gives CASSLTGTPSGYTF.

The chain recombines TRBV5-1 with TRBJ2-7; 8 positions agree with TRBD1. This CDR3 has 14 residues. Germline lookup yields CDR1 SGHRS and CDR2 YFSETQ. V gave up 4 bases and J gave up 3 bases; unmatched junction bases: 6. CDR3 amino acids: CASSDRGRVYEQYF. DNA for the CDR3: TGCGCCAGCAGCGACAGGGGACGGGTCTACGAGCAGTACTTC.

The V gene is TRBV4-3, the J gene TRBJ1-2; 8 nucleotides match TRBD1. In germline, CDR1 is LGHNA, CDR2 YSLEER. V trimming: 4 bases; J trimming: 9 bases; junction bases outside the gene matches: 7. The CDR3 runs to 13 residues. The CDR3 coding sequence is TGCGCCAGCAGCCTGCAGGGGGCCCGTAGCTACACCTTC. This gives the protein CASSLQGARSYTF.

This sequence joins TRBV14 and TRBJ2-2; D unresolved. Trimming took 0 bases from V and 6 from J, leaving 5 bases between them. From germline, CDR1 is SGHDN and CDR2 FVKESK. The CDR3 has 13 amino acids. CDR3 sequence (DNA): TGTGCCAGCAGCCAAGAACGAGCCGGGGAGCTGTTTTTT. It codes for CASSQERAGELFF. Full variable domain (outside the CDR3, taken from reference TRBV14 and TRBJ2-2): EAGVTQFPSHSVIEKGQTVTLRCDPISGHDNLYWYRRVMGKEIKFLLHFVKESKQDESGMPNNRFLAERTGGTYSTLKVQPAELEDSGVYFCASSQERAGELFFGEGSRLTVL.

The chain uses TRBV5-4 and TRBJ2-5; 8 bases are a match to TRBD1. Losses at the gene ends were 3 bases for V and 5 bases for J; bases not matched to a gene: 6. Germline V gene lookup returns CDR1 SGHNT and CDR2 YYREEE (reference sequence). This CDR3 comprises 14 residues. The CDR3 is CASSSQGAWETQYF. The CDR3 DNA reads TGTGCCAGCAGCTCTCAGGGGGCTTGGGAGACCCAGTACTTC.

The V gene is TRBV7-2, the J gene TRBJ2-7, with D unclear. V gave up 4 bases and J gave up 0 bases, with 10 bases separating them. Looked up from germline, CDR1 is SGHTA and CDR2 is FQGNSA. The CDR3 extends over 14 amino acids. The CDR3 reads CASSSDINSYEQYF. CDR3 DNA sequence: TGTGCCAGCAGCTCCGATATTAACTCCTACGAGCAGTACTTC.

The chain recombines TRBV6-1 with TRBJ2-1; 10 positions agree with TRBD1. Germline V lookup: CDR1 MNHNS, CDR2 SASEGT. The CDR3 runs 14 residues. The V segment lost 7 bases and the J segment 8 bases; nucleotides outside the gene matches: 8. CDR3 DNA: TGTGCCAGCAAAAGGGACAGGGGTGGGGATGAGCAGTTCTTC. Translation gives CASKRDRGGDEQFF.

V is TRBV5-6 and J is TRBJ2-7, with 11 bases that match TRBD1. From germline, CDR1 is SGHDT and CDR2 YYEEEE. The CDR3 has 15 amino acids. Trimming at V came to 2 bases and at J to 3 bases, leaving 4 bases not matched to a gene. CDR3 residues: CASSFSGTGGYEQYF. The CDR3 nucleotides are TGTGCCAGCAGCTTCTCCGGGACAGGGGGCTACGAGCAGTACTTC.

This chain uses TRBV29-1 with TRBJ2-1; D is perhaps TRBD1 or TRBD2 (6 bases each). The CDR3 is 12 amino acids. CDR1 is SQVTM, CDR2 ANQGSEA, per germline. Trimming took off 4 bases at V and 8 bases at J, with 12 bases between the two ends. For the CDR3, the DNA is TGCAGCGTTGCCCGGGGGCAGGATGAGCAGTTCTTC. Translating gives CSVARGQDEQFF.

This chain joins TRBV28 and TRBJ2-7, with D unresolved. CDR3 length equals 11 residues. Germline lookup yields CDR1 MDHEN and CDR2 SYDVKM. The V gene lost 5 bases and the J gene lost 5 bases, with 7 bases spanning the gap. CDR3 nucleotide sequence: TGTGCCAGCAGTCCGTTAGACGAGCAGTACTTC. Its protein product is CASSPLDEQYF. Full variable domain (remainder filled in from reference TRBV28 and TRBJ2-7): DVKVTQSSRYLVKRTGEKVFLECVQDMDHENMFWYRQDPGLGLRLIYFSYDVKMKEKGDIPEGYSVSREKKERFSLILESASTNQTSMYLCASSPLDEQYFGPGTRLTVT.

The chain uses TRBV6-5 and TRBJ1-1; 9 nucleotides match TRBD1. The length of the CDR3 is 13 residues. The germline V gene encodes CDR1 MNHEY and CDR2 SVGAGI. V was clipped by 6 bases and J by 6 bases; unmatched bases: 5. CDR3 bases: TGTGCCAGCAGCCGGACAGGGGACGCTGAAGCTTTCTTT. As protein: CASSRTGDAEAFF.

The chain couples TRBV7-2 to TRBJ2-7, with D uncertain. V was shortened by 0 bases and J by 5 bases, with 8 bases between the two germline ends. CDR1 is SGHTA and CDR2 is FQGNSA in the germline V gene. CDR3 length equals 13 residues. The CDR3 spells CASSLARLDEQYF. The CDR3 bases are TGTGCCAGCAGCTTAGCGCGGCTAGACGAGCAGTACTTC. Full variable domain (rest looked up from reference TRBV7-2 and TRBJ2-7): GAGVSQSPSNKVTEKGKDVELRCDPISGHTALYWYRQSLGQGLEFLIYFQGNSAPDKSGLPSDRFSAERTGGSVSTLTIQRTQQEDSAVYLCASSLARLDEQYFGPGTRLTVT.

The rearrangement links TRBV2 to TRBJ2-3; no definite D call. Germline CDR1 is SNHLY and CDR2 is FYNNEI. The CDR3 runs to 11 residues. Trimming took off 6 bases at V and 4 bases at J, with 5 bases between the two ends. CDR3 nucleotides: TGTGCCAGCAGCTTTGCAGATACGCAGTATTTT. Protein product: CASSFADTQYF.

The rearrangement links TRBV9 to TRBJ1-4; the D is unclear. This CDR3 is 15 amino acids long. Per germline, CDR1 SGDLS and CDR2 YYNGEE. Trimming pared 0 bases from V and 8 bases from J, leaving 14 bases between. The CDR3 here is CASSVGVALGEKLFF. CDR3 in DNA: TGTGCCAGCAGCGTAGGCGTGGCCCTGGGGGAAAAACTGTTTTTT.

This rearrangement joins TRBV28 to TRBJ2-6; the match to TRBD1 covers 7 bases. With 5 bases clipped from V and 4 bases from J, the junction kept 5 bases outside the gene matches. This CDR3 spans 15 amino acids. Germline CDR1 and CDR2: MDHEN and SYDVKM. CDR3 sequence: CASSDTGAGANVLTF. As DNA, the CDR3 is TGTGCCAGCAGTGATACAGGGGCCGGGGCCAACGTCCTGACTTTC.

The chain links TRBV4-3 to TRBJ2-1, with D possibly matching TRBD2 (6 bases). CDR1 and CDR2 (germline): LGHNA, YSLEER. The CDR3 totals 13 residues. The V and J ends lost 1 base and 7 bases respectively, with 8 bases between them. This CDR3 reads CASSQVGGNEQFF. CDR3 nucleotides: TGCGCCAGCAGCCAAGTGGGGGGAAATGAGCAGTTCTTC.

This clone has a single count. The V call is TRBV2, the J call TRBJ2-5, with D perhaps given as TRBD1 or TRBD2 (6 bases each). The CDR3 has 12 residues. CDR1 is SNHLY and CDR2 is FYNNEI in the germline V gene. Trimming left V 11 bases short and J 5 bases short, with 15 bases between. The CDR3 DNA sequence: TGTGCCGGATCGACAGGAGGGGAGACCCAGTACTTC. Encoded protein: CAGSTGGETQYF.

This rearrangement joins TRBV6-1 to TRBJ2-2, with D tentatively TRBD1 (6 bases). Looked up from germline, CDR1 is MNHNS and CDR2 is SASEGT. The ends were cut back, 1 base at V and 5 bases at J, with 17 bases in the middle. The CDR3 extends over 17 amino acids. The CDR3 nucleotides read TGTGCCAGCAGTGAAGGCACAGGGTTAGCAGGAACCGGGGAGCTGTTTTTT. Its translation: CASSEGTGLAGTGELFF.

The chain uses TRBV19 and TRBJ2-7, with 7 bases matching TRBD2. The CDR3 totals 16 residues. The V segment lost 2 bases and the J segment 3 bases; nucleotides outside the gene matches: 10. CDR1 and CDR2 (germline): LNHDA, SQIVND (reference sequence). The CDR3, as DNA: TGTGCCAGTAGTATATCTGGGAGGGAGGGAGACTACGAGCAGTACTTC. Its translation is CASSISGREGDYEQYF.

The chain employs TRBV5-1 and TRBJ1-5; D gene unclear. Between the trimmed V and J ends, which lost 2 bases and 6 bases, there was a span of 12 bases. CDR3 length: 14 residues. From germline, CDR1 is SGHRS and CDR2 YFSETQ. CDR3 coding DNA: TGCGCCAGCAGCTTTGGCGGGGTGGGTCAGCCCCAGCATTTT. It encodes CASSFGGVGQPQHF.

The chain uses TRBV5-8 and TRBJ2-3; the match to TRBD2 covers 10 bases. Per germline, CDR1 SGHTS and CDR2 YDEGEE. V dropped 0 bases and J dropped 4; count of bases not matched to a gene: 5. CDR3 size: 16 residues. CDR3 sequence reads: CASSLASGSFADTQYF. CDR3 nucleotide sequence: TGTGCCAGCAGCTTGGCTAGCGGGAGTTTCGCAGATACGCAGTATTTT.

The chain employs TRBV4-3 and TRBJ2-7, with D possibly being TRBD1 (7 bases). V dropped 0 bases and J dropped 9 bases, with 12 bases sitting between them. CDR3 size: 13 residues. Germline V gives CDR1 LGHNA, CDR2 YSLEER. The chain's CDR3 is CASSQDFRGVQYF. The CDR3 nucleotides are TGCGCCAGCAGCCAAGATTTCAGGGGGGTGCAGTACTTC.

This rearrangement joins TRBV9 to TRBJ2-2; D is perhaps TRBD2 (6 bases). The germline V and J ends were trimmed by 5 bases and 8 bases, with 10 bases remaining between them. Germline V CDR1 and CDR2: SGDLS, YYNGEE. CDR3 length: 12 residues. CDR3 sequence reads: CASSREPGELFF. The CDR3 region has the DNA TGTGCCAGCAGTCGGGAGCCGGGGGAGCTGTTTTTT.

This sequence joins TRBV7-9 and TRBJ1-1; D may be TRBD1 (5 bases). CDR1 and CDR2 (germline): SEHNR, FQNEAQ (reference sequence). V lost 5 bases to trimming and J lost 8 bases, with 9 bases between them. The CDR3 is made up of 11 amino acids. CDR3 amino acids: CASSQEGEAFF. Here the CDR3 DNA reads TGTGCCAGCAGCCAAGAGGGGGAAGCTTTCTTT.

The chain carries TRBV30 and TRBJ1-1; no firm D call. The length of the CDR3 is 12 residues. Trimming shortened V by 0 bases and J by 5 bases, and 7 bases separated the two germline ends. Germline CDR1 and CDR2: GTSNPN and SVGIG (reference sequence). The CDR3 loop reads CAWSVASTEAFF. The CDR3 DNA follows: TGTGCCTGGAGTGTAGCGAGTACTGAAGCTTTCTTT. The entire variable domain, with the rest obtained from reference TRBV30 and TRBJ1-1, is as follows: SQTIHQWPATLVQPVGSPLSLECTVEGTSNPNLYWYRQAAGRGLQLLFYSVGIGQISSEVPQNLSASRPQDRQFILSSKKLLLSDSGFYLCAWSVASTEAFFGQGTRLTVV.

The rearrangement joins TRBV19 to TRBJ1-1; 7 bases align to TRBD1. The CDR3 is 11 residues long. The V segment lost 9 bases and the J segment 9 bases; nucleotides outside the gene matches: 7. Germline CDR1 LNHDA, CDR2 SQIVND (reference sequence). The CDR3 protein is CASTWDSQAFF. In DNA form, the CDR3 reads TGTGCCAGCACGTGGGACAGCCAAGCTTTCTTT.

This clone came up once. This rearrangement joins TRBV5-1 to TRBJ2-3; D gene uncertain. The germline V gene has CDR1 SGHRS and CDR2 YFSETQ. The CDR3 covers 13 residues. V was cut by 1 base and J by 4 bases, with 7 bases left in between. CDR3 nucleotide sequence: TGCGCCAGCAGCTTGATTTTTGCAGATACGCAGTATTTT. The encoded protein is CASSLIFADTQYF.

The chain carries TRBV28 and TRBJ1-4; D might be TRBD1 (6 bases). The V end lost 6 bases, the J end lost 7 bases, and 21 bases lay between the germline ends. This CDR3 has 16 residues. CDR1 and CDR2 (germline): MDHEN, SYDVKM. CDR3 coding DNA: TGTGCCAGCAGACCGTCCTCGACAGGTGTAGGTGAAAAACTGTTTTTT. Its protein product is CASRPSSTGVGEKLFF.